Listed below are T cell receptor beta chains from one sample, sequenced in a study of CD8+ T cells in alopecia areata. Method: immunoSEQ multiplex PCR; TCRdb's copy keeps in-frame clones and lacks some. The table records roughly 250,000 clones, 45% to 70% of them present only once. Sample: CD4+ T cells sorted from blood, taken around week 54, from a patient treated with tofacitinib. The receptor source for this set is a human donor with alopecia areata. Each CDR3 is given with its conserved first and last residue. The D gene is left open where the match is weak. A row's size may be missing; if present it is once, few, many or a size class.

TRBJ2-1 - - TRBV5-6 CASSLGPAASYNEQFF TGTGCCAGCAGCTTGGGTCCGGCGGCTAGTTACAATGAGCAGTTCTTC
TRBJ1-1 - - TRBV7-9 CASSFTEAFF TGTGCCAGCAGCTTCACTGAAGCTTTCTTT
TRBJ2-3 - TRBD2 TRBV7-9 CASSLASGKTDTQYF TGTGCCAGCAGCTTAGCTAGCGGGAAAACAGATACGCAGTATTTT
TRBJ2-7 - - TRBV7-6 CASSLDGGWSSYEQYF TGTGCCAGCAGCTTAGATGGGGGATGGAGCTCCTACGAGCAGTACTTC
TRBJ2-7 - - TRBV29-1 CSGGTAYEQYF TGCAGCGGGGGTACAGCCTACGAGCAGTACTTC
TRBJ2-5 - TRBD2 TRBV5-4 CASSLSGGETQYF TGTGCCAGCAGCTTGAGCGGGGGGGAGACCCAGTACTTC
TRBJ2-2 - - TRBV30 CAWAPTGELFF TGTGCCTGGGCACCGACCGGGGAGCTGTTTTTT
TRBJ1-1 once - TRBV30 CAWSGAGNTEAFF TGTGCCTGGAGTGGGGCAGGGAACACTGAAGCTTTCTTT
TRBJ2-7 few - TRBV28 CASTPYWGGPSYEQYF TGTGCCAGCACCCCATATTGGGGGGGGCCCTCCTACGAGCAGTACTTC
TRBJ1-6 once - TRBV9 CASSPSRVDSPLHF TGTGCCAGCAGCCCGAGCAGGGTGGATTCACCCCTCCACTTT
TRBJ1-6 few - TRBV7-9 CASSLSNSPLHF TGTGCCAGCAGCTTATCCAATTCACCCCTCCACTTT
TRBJ1-2 few - TRBV7-2 CASNLPEANYGYTF TGTGCCAGCAACTTGCCAGAAGCTAACTATGGCTACACCTTC
TRBJ1-5 - - TRBV4-3 CASSLGAGAEPQHF TGCGCCAGCAGCCTGGGGGCAGGGGCAGAGCCCCAGCATTTT
TRBJ1-2 once TRBD1 TRBV5-4 CASSIDPTGTGDYGYTF TGTGCCAGCAGCATTGACCCCACCGGGACAGGGGACTATGGCTACACCTTC
TRBJ2-2 - TRBD1 TRBV29-1 CSARTGAGELFF TGCAGCGCCCGAACAGGGGCCGGGGAGCTGTTTTTT
TRBJ1-5 - - TRBV4-3 CASSQDGGWNQPQHF TGCGCCAGCAGCCAAGACGGGGGGTGGAATCAGCCCCAGCATTTT
TRBJ1-1 few - TRBV30 CAWIPPGTMNTEAFF TGTGCCTGGATCCCACCCGGGACAATGAACACTGAAGCTTTCTTT
TRBJ1-2 - - TRBV5-1 CASSLDPENYGYTF TGCGCCAGCAGCTTGGATCCAGAGAACTATGGCTACACCTTC
TRBJ2-3 - - TRBV5-1 CASSFGRVGTDTQYF TGCGCCAGCAGCTTTGGCAGGGTAGGCACAGATACGCAGTATTTT
TRBJ2-3 - TRBD2 TRBV29-1 CSGTSGYTDTQYF TGCAGCGGGACTAGCGGTTACACAGATACGCAGTATTTT
TRBJ1-2 - - TRBV30 CAWSGGPYGYTF TGTGCCTGGAGTGGGGGGCCATATGGCTACACCTTC
TRBJ2-3 few - TRBV15 CATSRERARGTDTQYF TGTGCCACCAGCAGAGAGCGGGCGCGGGGCACAGATACGCAGTATTTT
TRBJ2-7 few TRBD2 TRBV7-8 CASSFWSGGDSYEQYF TGTGCCAGCAGCTTCTGGAGCGGGGGAGACTCCTACGAGCAGTACTTC
TRBJ1-4 - - TRBV15 CATSARLGEKLFF TGTGCCACCAGCGCCCGATTGGGTGAAAAACTGTTTTTT
TRBJ1-1 - - TRBV2 CASSEARPLNTEAFF TGTGCCAGCAGTGAAGCTCGACCTCTGAACACTGAAGCTTTCTTT
TRBJ2-6 few - TRBV19 CASSVQGASGANVLTF TGTGCCAGTAGTGTACAGGGTGCCTCTGGGGCCAACGTCCTGACTTTC
TRBJ1-6 - TRBD1 TRBV9 CASSGLGTGDSPLHF TGTGCCAGCAGCGGTTTGGGGACAGGGGATTCACCCCTCCACTTT
TRBJ1-1 - - TRBV1 CTSTSWTLNTEAFF TGCACCAGCACCTCATGGACCCTGAACACTGAAGCTTTCTTT
TRBJ2-5 few TRBD1 TRBV5-1 CASSLRDRSLETQYF TGCGCCAGCAGCCTCCGGGACAGATCTCTGGAGACCCAGTACTTC
TRBJ1-1 - - TRBV20-1 CSAKANTEAFF TGCAGTGCTAAAGCTAACACTGAAGCTTTCTTT
TRBJ2-5 - TRBD2 TRBV7-9 CASSSIRSGGATKTQYF TGTGCCAGCAGCTCAATTCGGAGCGGGGGGGCGACAAAGACCCAGTACTTC
TRBJ1-3 - - TRBV2 CASTGQPGNTIYF TGTGCCAGCACTGGACAGCCTGGAAACACCATATATTTT
TRBJ2-1 - - TRBV2 CVSSEWGISYNEQFF TGTGTCAGCAGTGAATGGGGGATTTCCTACAATGAGCAGTTCTTC
TRBJ2-3 once TRBD1 TRBV29-1 CSVSGTGASTDTQYF TGCAGCGTTTCCGGGACAGGGGCTAGCACAGATACGCAGTATTTT
TRBJ1-2 - - TRBV18 CASSPSGGVYGYTF TGTGCCAGCTCACCTTCAGGCGGCGTCTATGGCTACACCTTC
TRBJ2-7 medium-sized - TRBV7-2 CASSLAGSHEQYF TGTGCCAGCAGCTTAGCCGGGTCCCACGAGCAGTACTTC
TRBJ1-2 - - TRBV30 CAWSRLYGYTF TGTGCCTGGAGTCGGCTATATGGCTACACCTTC
TRBJ2-2 few - TRBV27 CASSLDGGSAGELFF TGTGCCAGCAGTTTAGACGGAGGGTCGGCCGGGGAGCTGTTTTTT
TRBJ2-2 - - TRBV30 CAWRGQWNPTGELFF TGTGCCTGGAGGGGTCAGTGGAACCCCACCGGGGAGCTGTTTTTT
TRBJ2-3 - TRBD2 TRBV29-1 CSVAAAGPRADTQYF TGCAGCGTGGCCGCAGCGGGGCCGAGGGCAGATACGCAGTATTTT
TRBJ1-5 - - TRBV2 CASSERDSNQPQHF TGTGCCAGCAGTGAGCGGGATAGCAATCAGCCCCAGCATTTT
TRBJ1-2 once TRBD1 TRBV30 CAWSTGTDYGYTF TGTGCCTGGAGTACCGGGACAGACTATGGCTACACCTTC
TRBJ2-7 - - TRBV9 CASSPSGQPYEQYF TGTGCCAGCAGCCCTTCGGGACAACCCTACGAGCAGTACTTC
TRBJ1-1 - - TRBV7-9 CASSYQGSEAFF TGTGCCAGCAGCTATCAGGGATCTGAAGCTTTCTTT
TRBJ2-3 - - TRBV6-6 CASSANSDTQYF TGTGCCAGCAGTGCTAACTCAGATACGCAGTATTTT
TRBJ2-5 - - TRBV6-1 CASTPLPGPGETQYF TGTGCCAGCACTCCGCTTCCGGGACCCGGGGAGACCCAGTACTTC
TRBJ2-3 - - TRBV30 CAWSRGITDTQYF TGTGCCTGGAGTAGAGGTATCACAGATACGCAGTATTTT
TRBJ2-7 few TRBD1 TRBV7-2 CASSIRDRNYEQYF TGTGCCAGCAGTATCCGGGACAGGAACTACGAGCAGTACTTC